These 29 T cell receptor beta chains were sequenced from one sample in a study of CD8 T cells in ankylosing spondylitis. TCRdb independently ran MiXCR on the 5' RACE reads; one entry per CDR3 protein. The repertoire holds 150,000 to 200,000 distinct CDR3 sequences, around 32% seen once, with about 5.5% in the top ten. The material sequenced was synovial fluid, either unsorted or a sorted T cell fraction (not recorded which). Receptors were obtained from a male donor with ankylosing spondylitis.

The chain couples TRBV5-1 to TRBJ2-1, with TRBD2 matching over 12 bases. V gave up 4 bases and J gave up 5 bases; unmatched junction bases: 4. Germline assignment: CDR1 SGHRS and CDR2 YFSETQ. The CDR3 extends over 15 amino acids. DNA of the CDR3: TGCGCCAGCAGCCTGACTAGCGGGAGTAACAATGAGCAGTTCTTC. It encodes CASSLTSGSNNEQFF.

This clonotype was seen a single time. This sequence joins TRBV19 and TRBJ2-5, with 7 nucleotides matching TRBD1. In germline, CDR1 is LNHDA, CDR2 SQIVND (reference sequence). V shed 0 bases and J 5 bases; nucleotides not matched to a gene: 3. The CDR3 totals 14 residues. This CDR3 is CASSIENRGETQYF. The CDR3 DNA sequence: TGTGCCAGTAGTATAGAGAACAGGGGCGAGACCCAGTACTTC.

The chain links TRBV29-1 to TRBJ2-7, with D possibly matching TRBD1 (6 bases). Looked up from germline, CDR1 is SQVTM and CDR2 is ANQGSEA. Trimming cost V 3 bases and J 7 bases, with 13 bases left between them. This CDR3 is built from 12 residues. The CDR3: CSVELVTGEQYF. The CDR3 DNA sequence: TGCAGCGTTGAGCTAGTTACAGGGGAGCAGTACTTC.

The chain joins TRBV29-1 to TRBJ1-1, with D perhaps TRBD1 (6 bases). Germline CDR1 is SQVTM and CDR2 is ANQGSEA. The CDR3 consists of 15 residues. The V gene lost 2 bases and the J gene lost 1 base, with 14 bases spanning the gap. The CDR3 sequence: CSVEPQGHRNTEAFF. CDR3 bases: TGCAGCGTTGAACCACAGGGCCATCGGAACACTGAAGCTTTCTTT.

The V and J genes are TRBV7-9 and TRBJ1-1, with D uncertain. The CDR3 has 15 residues. The V gene's germline CDR1 is SEHNR and CDR2 FQNEAQ (reference sequence). Between the trimmed V and J ends, which lost 0 bases and 1 base, there was a span of 9 bases. The CDR3 DNA is TGTGCCAGCAGCTTAGCGCGTCAAACGAACACTGAAGCTTTCTTT. This sequence encodes CASSLARQTNTEAFF.

The chain recombines TRBV5-1 with TRBJ1-2; D may be TRBD1 (6 bases). V lost 2 bases and J 8 bases, leaving 25 bases between the germline ends. The CDR3 has 17 residues. In germline, CDR1 is SGHRS, CDR2 YFSETQ. The CDR3 DNA reads TGCGCCAGCAGCTTAAGGGCGGACAGTAGATTTTCGGAAGGCTACACCTTC. It is translated as CASSLRADSRFSEGYTF.

Only a few counts were recorded for this clonotype. This sequence joins TRBV4-1 and TRBJ1-5, with 9 bases identical to TRBD1. This CDR3 contains 16 residues. The J segment lost 4 bases and the V segment lost 3 bases, leaving 7 bases of the junction unmatched. Germline CDR1 and CDR2: MGHRA and YSYEKL. The CDR3 bases are TGCGCCAGCAGCCAGCCGGGACAGGGCCTTAATCAGCCCCAGCATTTT. Translating it yields CASSQPGQGLNQPQHF.

This chain links TRBV20-1 with TRBJ1-2; D gene unclear. Germline V gives CDR1 DFQATT, CDR2 SNEGSKA (reference sequence). CDR3 length: 17 amino acids. The V end was cut by 0 bases, the J end by 1 base, with 18 bases between. DNA for the CDR3: TGCAGTGCTAGAGATGGGTCAGCCCAGCTAATTAACTATGGCTACACCTTC. It yields the protein CSARDGSAQLINYGYTF.

This clonotype was counted ten times or more. One junction end does not reproduce the germline sequence, and a read error may be involved. The chain recombines TRBV12-3 or TRBV12-4 with TRBJ2-3; the match to TRBD2 covers 8 bases. The CDR3 length is 14 residues. The CDR3 DNA reads as TGTGCCAGCAGGTTAGCGGGGCGCACAGATACGCAGTATTTT. Encoded protein: CASRLAGRTDTQYF.

The chain carries TRBV6-2 or TRBV6-3 and TRBJ1-5, with D unclear. Trimming removed 0 bases from V and 8 bases from J, with 5 bases in between. The CDR3 has 12 residues. The germline gives CDR1 MNHEY, CDR2 SVGEGT. This CDR3 is CASSYSEEPQHF. The CDR3 nucleotides read TGTGCCAGCAGTTACTCGGAGGAGCCCCAGCATTTT.

There are a few counts of this clonotype. V and J are TRBV4-1 and TRBJ2-5, with D hard to call. V was shortened by 2 bases and J by 5 bases, with 6 bases between the two germline ends. The germline gives CDR1 MGHRA, CDR2 YSYEKL. The CDR3 sequence is 12 residues long. CDR3 in amino acids: CASSQLGETQYF. CDR3 DNA sequence: TGCGCCAGCAGCCAATTAGGGGAGACCCAGTACTTC.

The rearrangement joins TRBV10-3 to TRBJ2-3; 10 bases map to TRBD1. The CDR3 extends over 16 amino acids. CDR1 is ENHRY, CDR2 SYGVKD, per germline. V lost 5 bases to trimming and J lost 3 bases; unmatched junction nucleotides: 8. CDR3 sequence reads: CAISTQTGGSTDTQYF. The CDR3 DNA sequence: TGTGCCATCAGTACGCAGACAGGGGGCTCAACAGATACGCAGTATTTT.

This clonotype was detected only a few times. The V and J genes are TRBV4-3 and TRBJ1-2, with TRBD1 as a possible D gene (5 bases). V lost 0 bases and J lost 4, with 15 bases in between. Germline V gene data show CDR1 as LGHNA and CDR2 as YSLEER. The CDR3 is made up of 16 amino acids. The CDR3 loop reads CASSQDPGRVGYGYTF. CDR3 nucleotides: TGCGCCAGCAGCCAAGATCCAGGCAGGGTAGGCTATGGCTACACCTTC.

This clonotype was recorded at least ten times. CDR3 protein: CASSQTQGAIGNQPQHF. The CDR3 nucleotides read TGTGCCAGCAGCCAGACACAGGGGGCGATTGGCAATCAGCCCCAGCATTTT. The chain is built from TRBV12-3 or TRBV12-4 and TRBJ1-5; 9 positions agree with TRBD1. The CDR3 covers 17 residues. The trim removed 6 bases at V and 2 bases at J, leaving 11 bases unmatched.

This clonotype was observed at least ten times. The CDR3: CASSQDQDSHYNEQFF. The CDR3 nucleotides are TGCGCCAGCAGCCAAGATCAGGACAGCCATTACAATGAGCAGTTCTTC. The chain links TRBV4-1 to TRBJ2-1; tentatively, D is TRBD1 (6 bases). The CDR3 extends over 16 amino acids. The germline gives CDR1 MGHRA, CDR2 YSYEKL. Trimming took 0 bases from V and 4 from J, leaving 13 bases between them.

This clonotype was recorded at least ten times. CDR3 nucleotides: TGTGCCAGCAGTTTAAGGGGATCGCAGTATTTT. This sequence encodes CASSLRGSQYF. The gene calls are TRBV12-3 or TRBV12-4 and TRBJ2-3, with D perhaps TRBD1 (5 bases). The CDR3 consists of 11 residues. Trimming removed 2 bases from V and 10 bases from J, with 7 bases in between.

V gene TRBV7-3 combines with J gene TRBJ2-5; D perhaps matches TRBD2 (6 bases). The CDR3 is 20 residues long. Germline values: CDR1 SGHTA, CDR2 FQGTGA. V lost 1 base and J 6 bases, leaving 30 bases between the germline ends. The CDR3 spells CASSLRGREDSFPRKKTQYF. CDR3 sequence (DNA): TGTGCCAGCAGCTTAAGGGGAAGGGAGGATTCATTTCCTCGGAAGAAGACCCAGTACTTC.

This clonotype was seen at least ten times. V and J are TRBV3-1 and TRBJ2-2; tentatively, D is TRBD1 (5 bases). CDR1 and CDR2 from the germline V gene are LGHDT and YNNKEL (reference sequence). This CDR3 comprises 14 residues. The V and J ends lost 4 bases and 5 bases respectively, with 11 bases between them. In nucleotides, the CDR3 is TGTGCCAGCAGCCTCTGGACAAATACCGGGGAGCTGTTTTTT. Translating it yields CASSLWTNTGELFF.

This rearrangement joins TRBV20-1 to TRBJ2-7; 9 bases are shared with TRBD2. Germline CDR1 DFQATT, CDR2 SNEGSKA (reference sequence). Trimming at V came to 0 bases and at J to 1 base, leaving 4 bases not matched to a gene. The CDR3 sequence is 15 residues long. For the CDR3, the DNA is TGCAGTGCTAGAGATAGCGGGAGTCCTTCCTACGAGCAGTACTTC. This encodes CSARDSGSPSYEQYF.

This clonotype was observed a few times. The chain links TRBV12-3 or TRBV12-4 to TRBJ1-6, with D possibly being TRBD1 (6 bases). Trimming pared 5 bases from V and 6 bases from J, leaving 17 bases between. The CDR3 spans 16 residues. CDR3: CASSPRGESGNSPLHF. CDR3 nucleotide sequence: TGTGCCAGCAGTCCCAGGGGCGAAAGTGGTAATTCACCCCTCCACTTT.

The chain combines TRBV3-1 with TRBJ1-2; 8 nucleotides agree with TRBD1. In germline, CDR1 is LGHDT, CDR2 YNNKEL (reference sequence). This CDR3 region has 13 residues. The CDR3 sequence: CERGQAPVCGYTF. The CDR3 bases are TGTGAGCGGGGACAGGCGCCGGTTTGTGGCTACACCTTC.

The chain links TRBV2 to TRBJ2-1; the match to TRBD1 covers 7 bases. CDR1 is SNHLY, CDR2 FYNNEI, per germline. V dropped 4 bases and J dropped 6; count of bases not matched to a gene: 9. The CDR3 extends over 15 amino acids. The CDR3 region is CASSGRGQFSNEQFF. The CDR3 coding sequence is TGTGCCAGCAGTGGAAGGGGGCAATTCTCCAATGAGCAGTTCTTC.

This clonotype was recorded a few times. This chain joins TRBV7-2 and TRBJ2-3, with D maybe TRBD2 (7 bases). CDR3 length: 19 residues. Trimming shortened V by 0 bases and J by 0 bases, and 19 bases separated the two germline ends. CDR1 is SGHTA, CDR2 FQGNSA, per germline. CDR3: CASSLARGLATTSTDTQYF. Written as DNA, the CDR3 is TGTGCCAGCAGCTTAGCGCGGGGGCTAGCGACAACTAGCACAGATACGCAGTATTTT.

This clonotype was counted only a few times. This chain uses TRBV13 with TRBJ1-3, with unresolved D. Between the trimmed V and J ends, which lost 0 bases and 1 base, there was a span of 7 bases. Germline V lookup: CDR1 PRHDT, CDR2 FYEKMQ (reference sequence). The CDR3 covers 15 residues. The DNA of the CDR3 is TGTGCCAGCAGCTTAGGGGTTCGATCTGGAAACACCATATATTTT. This codes for CASSLGVRSGNTIYF.

The chain links TRBV6-2 or TRBV6-3 to TRBJ2-1; possibly TRBD1 for D (5 bases). The germline V gene encodes CDR1 MNHEY and CDR2 SVGEGT. The CDR3 contains 14 residues. The V and J ends lost 0 bases and 2 bases respectively, with 5 bases between them. The CDR3 region has the DNA TGTGCCAGCAGTTACTCGGACACCTACAATGAGCAGTTCTTC. This gives the protein CASSYSDTYNEQFF.

Concerning this clonotype: Relative to the germline gene, one junction end is altered; a read error may explain this. V gene TRBV27 combines with J gene TRBJ2-7, with a possible D match to TRBD1 (6 bases). This CDR3 is built from 13 residues. Germline lookup yields CDR1 MNHEY and CDR2 SMNVEV (reference sequence). CDR3 protein: CASSLSGGPPLFF. The CDR3 DNA is TGTGCCAGCAGTTTAAGTGGGGGCCCCCCCCTTTTTTTC.

This clonotype was recorded a few times. V is TRBV5-1 and J is TRBJ2-1, with D possibly TRBD1 on 6 matching bases. The V end lost 0 bases, the J end lost 2 bases, and 9 bases lay between the germline ends. The germline gives CDR1 SGHRS, CDR2 YFSETQ. The CDR3 covers 15 residues. CDR3 residues: CASSLAPGAYNEQFF. The CDR3 bases are TGCGCCAGCAGCTTGGCTCCAGGGGCCTACAATGAGCAGTTCTTC.

This clonotype was counted a few times. The gene calls are TRBV2 and TRBJ1-3; D ambiguous. CDR3 length: 15 amino acids. Trimming pared 1 base from V and 0 bases from J, leaving 7 bases between. CDR1 is SNHLY and CDR2 is FYNNEI in the germline V gene. The DNA for the CDR3 is TGTGCCAGCAGTGAAGTCCGGAGCTCTGGAAACACCATATATTTT. Protein: CASSEVRSSGNTIYF. Full variable domain (remainder filled in from reference TRBV2 and TRBJ1-3): EPEVTQTPSHQVTQMGQEVILRCVPISNHLYFYWYRQILGQKVEFLVSFYNNEISEKSEIFDDQFSVERPDGSNFTLKIRSTKLEDSAMYFCASSEVRSSGNTIYFGEGSWLTVV.

The genes are TRBV6-1 and TRBJ2-6, with TRBD2 identical over 10 bases. This CDR3 has 17 residues. Germline CDR1 reads MNHNS; CDR2 reads SASEGT. After removal of 8 bases from V and 1 base from J, the junction contained 8 bases not matched to a gene. The CDR3 loop is CASSFLAGVSGANVLTF. The CDR3 coding sequence is TGTGCCAGCTCTTTTCTAGCGGGAGTTTCTGGGGCCAACGTCCTGACTTTC.